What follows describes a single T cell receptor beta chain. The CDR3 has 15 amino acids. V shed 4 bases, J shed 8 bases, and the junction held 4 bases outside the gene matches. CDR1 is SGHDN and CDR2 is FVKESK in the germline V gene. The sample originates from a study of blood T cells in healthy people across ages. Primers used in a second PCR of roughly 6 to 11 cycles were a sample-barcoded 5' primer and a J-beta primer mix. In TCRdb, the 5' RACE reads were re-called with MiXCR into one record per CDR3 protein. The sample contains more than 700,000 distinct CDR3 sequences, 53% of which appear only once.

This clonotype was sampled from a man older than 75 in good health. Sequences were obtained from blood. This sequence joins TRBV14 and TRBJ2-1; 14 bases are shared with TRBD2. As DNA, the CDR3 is TGTGCCAGCAGCCCAGGGACTAGCGGGAGCGATGAGCAGTTCTTC. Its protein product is CASSPGTSGSDEQFF.